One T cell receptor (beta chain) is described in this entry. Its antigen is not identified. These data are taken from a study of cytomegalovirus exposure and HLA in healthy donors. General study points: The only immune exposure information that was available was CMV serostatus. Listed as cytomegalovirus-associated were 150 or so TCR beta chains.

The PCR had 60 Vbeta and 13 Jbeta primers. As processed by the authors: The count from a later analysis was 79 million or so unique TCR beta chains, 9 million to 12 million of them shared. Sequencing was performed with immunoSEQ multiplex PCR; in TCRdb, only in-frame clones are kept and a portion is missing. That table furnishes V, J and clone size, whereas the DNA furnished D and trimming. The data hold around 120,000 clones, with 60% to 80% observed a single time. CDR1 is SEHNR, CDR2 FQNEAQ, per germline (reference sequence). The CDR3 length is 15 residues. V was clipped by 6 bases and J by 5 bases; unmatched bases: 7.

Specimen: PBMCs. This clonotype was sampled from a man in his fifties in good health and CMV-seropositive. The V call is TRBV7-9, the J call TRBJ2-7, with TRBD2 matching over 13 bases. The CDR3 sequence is CASSSGLAGLHEQYF. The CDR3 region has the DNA TGTGCCAGCAGTTCGGGACTAGCGGGACTACACGAGCAGTACTTC.